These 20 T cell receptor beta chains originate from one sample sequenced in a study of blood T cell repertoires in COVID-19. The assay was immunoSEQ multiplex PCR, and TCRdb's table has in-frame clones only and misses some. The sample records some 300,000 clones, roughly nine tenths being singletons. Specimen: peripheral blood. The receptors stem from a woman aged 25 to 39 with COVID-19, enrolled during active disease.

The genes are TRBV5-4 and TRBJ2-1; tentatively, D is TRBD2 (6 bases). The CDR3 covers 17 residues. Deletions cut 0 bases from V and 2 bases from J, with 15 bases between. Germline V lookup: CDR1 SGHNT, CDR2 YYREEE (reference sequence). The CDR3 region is CASSLGGLLYPYNEQFF. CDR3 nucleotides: TGTGCCAGCAGCTTGGGGGGACTCTTGTATCCCTACAATGAGCAGTTCTTC.

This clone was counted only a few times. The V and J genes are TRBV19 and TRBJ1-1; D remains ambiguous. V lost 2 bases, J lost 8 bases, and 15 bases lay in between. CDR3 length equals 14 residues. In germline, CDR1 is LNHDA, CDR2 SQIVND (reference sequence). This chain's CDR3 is CASSIYRGNTEAFF. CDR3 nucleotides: TGTGCCAGTAGTATATATCGAGGGAATACAGAAGCTTTCTTT. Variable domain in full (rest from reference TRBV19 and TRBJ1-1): DGGITQSPKYLFRKEGQNVTLSCEQNLNHDAMYWYRQDPGQGLRLIYYSQIVNDFQKGDIAEGYSVSREKKESFPLTVTSAQKNPTAFYLCASSIYRGNTEAFFGQGTRLTVV.

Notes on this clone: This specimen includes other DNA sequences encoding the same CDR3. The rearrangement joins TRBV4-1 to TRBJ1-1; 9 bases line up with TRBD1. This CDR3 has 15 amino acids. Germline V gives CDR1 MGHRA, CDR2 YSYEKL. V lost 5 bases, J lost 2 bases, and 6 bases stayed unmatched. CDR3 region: CASSLGQGQNTEAFF. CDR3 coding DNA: TGCGCCAGCAGCTTGGGACAGGGACAAAACACTGAAGCTTTCTTT.

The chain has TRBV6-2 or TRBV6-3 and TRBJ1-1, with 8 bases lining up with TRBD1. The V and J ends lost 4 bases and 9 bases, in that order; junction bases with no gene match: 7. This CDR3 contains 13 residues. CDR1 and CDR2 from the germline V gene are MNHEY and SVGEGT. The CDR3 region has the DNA TGTGCCAGCAGTTCCCCCGACAGGGGTCAAGCTTTCTTT. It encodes CASSSPDRGQAFF.

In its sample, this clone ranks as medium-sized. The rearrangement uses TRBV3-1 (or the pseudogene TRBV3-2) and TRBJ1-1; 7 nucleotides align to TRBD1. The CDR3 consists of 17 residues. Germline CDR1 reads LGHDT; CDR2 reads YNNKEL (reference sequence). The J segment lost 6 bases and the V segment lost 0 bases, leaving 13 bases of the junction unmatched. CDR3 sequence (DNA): TGTGCCAGCAGCCAAGATTTCCCCGGGACAGACTTCTCTGAAGCTTTCTTT. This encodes CASSQDFPGTDFSEAFF.

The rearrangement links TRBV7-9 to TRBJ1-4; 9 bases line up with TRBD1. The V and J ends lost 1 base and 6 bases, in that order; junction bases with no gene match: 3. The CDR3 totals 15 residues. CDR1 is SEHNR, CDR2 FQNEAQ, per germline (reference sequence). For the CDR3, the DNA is TGTGCCAGCAGCTTAGGGGGACAGGGAGATGAAAAACTGTTTTTT. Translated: CASSLGGQGDEKLFF.

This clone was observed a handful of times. As DNA, the CDR3 is TGTGCCAGCAGTCCGGGGTACAAAGATGGTGAGCAGTACTTC. It specifies CASSPGYKDGEQYF. V usage is TRBV6-5 and J usage is TRBJ2-7, with D possibly TRBD2 on 5 matching bases. V was pared by 5 bases and J by 7 bases, with 18 bases between. Looked up from germline, CDR1 is MNHEY and CDR2 is SVGAGI. This CDR3 comprises 14 residues.

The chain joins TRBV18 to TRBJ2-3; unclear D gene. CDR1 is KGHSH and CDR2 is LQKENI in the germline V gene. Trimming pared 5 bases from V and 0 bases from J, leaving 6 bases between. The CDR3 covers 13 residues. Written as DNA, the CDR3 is TGTGCCAGCTCAGCGGTTAGCACAGATACGCAGTATTTT. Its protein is CASSAVSTDTQYF.

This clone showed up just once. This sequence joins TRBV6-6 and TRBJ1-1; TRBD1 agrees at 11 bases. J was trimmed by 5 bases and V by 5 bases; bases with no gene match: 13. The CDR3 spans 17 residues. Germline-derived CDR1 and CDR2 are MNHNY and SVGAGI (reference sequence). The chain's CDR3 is CASSPGQGDLWETEAFF. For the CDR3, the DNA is TGTGCCAGCAGTCCGGGACAGGGGGATTTGTGGGAGACTGAAGCTTTCTTT.

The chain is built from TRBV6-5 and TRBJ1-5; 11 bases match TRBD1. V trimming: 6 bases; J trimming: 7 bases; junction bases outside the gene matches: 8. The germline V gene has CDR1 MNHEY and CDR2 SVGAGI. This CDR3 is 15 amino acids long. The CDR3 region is CASRLGQGAWQPQHF. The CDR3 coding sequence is TGTGCCAGCAGACTCGGACAGGGGGCATGGCAGCCCCAGCATTTT.

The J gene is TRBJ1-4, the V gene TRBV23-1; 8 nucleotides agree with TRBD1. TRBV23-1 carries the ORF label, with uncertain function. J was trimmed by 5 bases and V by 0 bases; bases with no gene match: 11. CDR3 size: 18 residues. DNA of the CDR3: TGCGCCAGCAGTCAATCGAGGATTGGGGACAGGACGAATGAAAAACTGTTTTTT. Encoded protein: CASSQSRIGDRTNEKLFF.

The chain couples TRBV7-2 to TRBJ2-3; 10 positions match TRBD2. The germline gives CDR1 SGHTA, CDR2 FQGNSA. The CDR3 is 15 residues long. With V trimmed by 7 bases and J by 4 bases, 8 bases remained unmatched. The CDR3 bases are TGTGCCAGCAAAAGCGGGGGGGCCGGAGCAGATACGCAGTATTTT. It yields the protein CASKSGGAGADTQYF.

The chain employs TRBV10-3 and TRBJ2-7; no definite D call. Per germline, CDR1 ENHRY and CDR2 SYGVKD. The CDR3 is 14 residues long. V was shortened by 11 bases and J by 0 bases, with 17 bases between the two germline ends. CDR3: CAAAEATISYEQYF. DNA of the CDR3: TGTGCCGCAGCCGAGGCGACCATCTCCTACGAGCAGTACTTC.

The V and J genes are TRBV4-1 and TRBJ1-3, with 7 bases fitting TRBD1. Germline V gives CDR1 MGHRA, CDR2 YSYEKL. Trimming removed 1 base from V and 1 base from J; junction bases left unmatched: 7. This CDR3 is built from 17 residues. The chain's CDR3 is CASSQVDPRGSGNTIYF. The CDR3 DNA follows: TGCGCCAGCAGCCAAGTAGACCCCAGGGGGTCTGGAAACACCATATATTTT.

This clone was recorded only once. CDR3 amino acids: CAWSPRGQRTGELFF. In nucleotides, the CDR3 is TGTGCCTGGAGCCCGCGGGGACAGAGGACCGGGGAGCTGTTTTTT. This chain links TRBV30 with TRBJ2-2, with a weak D call TRBD1 (7 bases). From germline, CDR1 is GTSNPN and CDR2 SVGIG (reference sequence). The CDR3 is 15 residues long. Trimming left V 3 bases short and J 5 bases short, with 16 bases between.

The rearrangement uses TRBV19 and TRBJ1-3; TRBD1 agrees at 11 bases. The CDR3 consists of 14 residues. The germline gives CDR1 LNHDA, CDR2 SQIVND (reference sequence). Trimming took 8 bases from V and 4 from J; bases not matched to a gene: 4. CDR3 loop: CASQDRGPGNTIYF. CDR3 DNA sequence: TGTGCCAGTCAGGACAGGGGGCCCGGAAACACCATATATTTT.

This chain's CDR3 is CASSREGQGRWMNTEAFF. DNA of the CDR3: TGTGCCAGCAGCCGAGAGGGACAGGGGAGATGGATGAACACTGAAGCTTTCTTT. The J gene is TRBJ1-1, the V gene TRBV7-7; 10 nucleotides agree with TRBD1. V shed 5 bases and J 0 bases; nucleotides not matched to a gene: 12. The CDR3 extends over 18 amino acids. The germline V gene has CDR1 SSHAT and CDR2 FNYEAQ (reference sequence).

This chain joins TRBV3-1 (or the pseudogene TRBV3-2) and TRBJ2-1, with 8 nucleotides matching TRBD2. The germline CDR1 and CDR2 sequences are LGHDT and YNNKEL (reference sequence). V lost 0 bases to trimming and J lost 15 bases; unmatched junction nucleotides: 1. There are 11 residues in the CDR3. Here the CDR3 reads CASSQDGGAFF. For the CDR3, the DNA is TGTGCCAGCAGCCAAGACGGGGGGGCGTTCTTC.

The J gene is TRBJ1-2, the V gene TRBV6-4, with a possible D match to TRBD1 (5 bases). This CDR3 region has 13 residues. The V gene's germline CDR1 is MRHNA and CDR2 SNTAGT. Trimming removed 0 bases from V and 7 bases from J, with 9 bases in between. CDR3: CASSDSIGGGYTF. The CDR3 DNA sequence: TGTGCCAGCAGTGACTCGATCGGGGGTGGCTACACCTTC.

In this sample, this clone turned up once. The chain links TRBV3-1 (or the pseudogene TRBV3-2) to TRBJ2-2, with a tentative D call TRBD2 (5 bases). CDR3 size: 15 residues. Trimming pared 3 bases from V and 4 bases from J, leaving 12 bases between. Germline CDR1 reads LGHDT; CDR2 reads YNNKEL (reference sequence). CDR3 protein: CASSQGALRTGELFF. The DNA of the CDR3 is TGTGCCAGCAGCCAGGGAGCGTTACGCACCGGGGAGCTGTTTTTT.